This section outlines one T cell receptor beta chain sequence together with its context. What it binds is unknown. TCRdb re-derived calls from the 5' RACE reads in MiXCR, one entry per CDR3 protein. Among about 290,000 distinct CDR3 sequences listed, about 15% were seen once. The V end was cut by 6 bases, the J end by 4 bases, with 15 bases between. The germline V gene has CDR1 DFQATT and CDR2 SNEGSKA (reference sequence). CDR3 size: 13 residues. This sample was taken from a study of T-cell memory formation after mild COVID-19. Study-level background: Among the donors, TCR clusters were largely specific to each donor.

Study-wide points: In second-wave clones peaking day 37, SARS-CoV-2 specificity remained unconfirmed. Later expanders leaned CD4+, whereas day 15 to 85 contracting clones were balanced CD4/CD8.

This clonotype was sampled from a man aged 18 to 35 who had mild COVID-19 (a few samples of this study predate the infection). Cell type and time point are not known. The chain joins TRBV20-1 to TRBJ2-5; a weak D match, TRBD2 (5 bases). Sequenced material: PBMCs or a T cell subset sorted from them (not recorded which). The CDR3 DNA reads TGCAGTGCGTGCCTCCGAGGGCCAGAGACCCAGTACTTC. Translating gives CSACLRGPETQYF.